Presented here are 8 T cell receptor beta chains from one specimen sequenced in a study of shared clonotypes between healthy human individuals. TCRdb's table, derived via immunoSEQ multiplex PCR, lists solely in-frame clones and lacks some. The data contain millions of clones, approximately 90% of them seen just once; the ten biggest clones take up around 0.15%. Specimen: naive CD4+ T cells sorted from blood. Subset of the sample: CD45RA+ positively selected. The receptors here all came from a man younger than 35 in good health.

This clone was recorded only once. V is TRBV9 and J is TRBJ2-3; D may be TRBD1 (5 bases). Germline loops: CDR1 SGDLS, CDR2 YYNGEE. V lost 4 bases, J lost 5 bases, and 14 bases lay in between. The CDR3 is made up of 14 amino acids. CDR3 loop: CASSSRTTLDTQYF. In DNA form, the CDR3 reads TGTGCCAGCAGCTCCCGGACAACCCTAGATACGCAGTATTTT.

The chain joins TRBV6-1 to TRBJ2-5, with TRBD2 matching 10 bases. Germline V CDR1 and CDR2: MNHNS, SASEGT. V lost 0 bases and J lost 6; bases outside the gene matches: 7. CDR3 size: 16 residues. The CDR3 nucleotides read TGTGCCAGCAGTGAAGCAGAAAGCGGGGGGGCGAAGACCCAGTACTTC. As protein: CASSEAESGGAKTQYF.

The CDR3 nucleotides read TGTGCCAGTAATCCCGATCTCTCCTACAATGAGCAGTTCTTC. Protein: CASNPDLSYNEQFF. V is TRBV19 and J is TRBJ2-1; D is unclear. The CDR3 spans 14 residues. Deletions cut 7 bases from V and 0 bases from J, with 10 bases between. CDR1 is LNHDA and CDR2 is SQIVND in the germline V gene (reference sequence). Drawing the rest from reference TRBV19 and TRBJ2-1, the complete variable domain is DGGITQSPKYLFRKEGQNVTLSCEQNLNHDAMYWYRQDPGQGLRLIYYSQIVNDFQKGDIAEGYSVSREKKESFPLTVTSAQKNPTAFYLCASNPDLSYNEQFFGPGTRLTVL.

In this sample, this clone turned up once. This chain connects TRBV7-6 to TRBJ2-3; possible D gene TRBD1, 7 bases. The germline gives CDR1 SGHVS, CDR2 FNYEAQ. The CDR3 totals 15 residues. Deletions cut 5 bases from V and 3 bases from J, with 15 bases between. The CDR3 loop is CASSASTGRTDTQYF. The CDR3 nucleotides read TGTGCCAGCAGCGCATCGACAGGGAGGACAGATACGCAGTATTTT. Based on the CDR3 plus reference TRBV7-6 and TRBJ2-3, the full variable domain is GAGVSQSPRYKVTKRGQDVALRCDPISGHVSLYWYRQALGQGPEFLTYFNYEAQQDKSGLPNDRFSAERPEGSISTLTIQRTEQRDSAMYRCASSASTGRTDTQYFGPGTRLTVL.

The chain links TRBV5-1 to TRBJ1-4; the D gene is possibly TRBD1 (6 bases). The CDR3 spans 15 residues. The V gene's germline CDR1 is SGHRS and CDR2 YFSETQ. Trimming took 0 bases from V and 6 from J, leaving 12 bases between them. The CDR3 DNA is TGCGCCAGCAGCTTGGGAGGGGACACCTATGAAAAACTGTTTTTT. The encoded protein is CASSLGGDTYEKLFF.

About this clone itself: The sample holds other DNA sequences that translate to the same CDR3. The chain joins TRBV9 to TRBJ1-3; maybe TRBD1 (5 bases). Germline CDR1 is SGDLS and CDR2 is YYNGEE. The CDR3 extends over 15 amino acids. Deletions cut 0 bases from V and 0 bases from J, with 7 bases between. The CDR3 reads CASSVEDSSGNTIYF. As DNA, the CDR3 is TGTGCCAGCAGCGTAGAAGACAGCTCTGGAAACACCATATATTTT. Filled out from reference TRBV9 and TRBJ1-3, the complete variable domain reads DSGVTQTPKHLITATGQRVTLRCSPRSGDLSVYWYQQSLDQGLQFLIQYYNGEERAKGNILERFSAQQFPDLHSELNLSSLELGDSALYFCASSVEDSSGNTIYFGEGSWLTVV.

J is TRBJ1-1 and V is TRBV15; possibly TRBD1 for D (6 bases). V gave up 6 bases and J gave up 3 bases, with 11 bases separating them. CDR3 length: 13 amino acids. The germline V gene encodes CDR1 LNHNV and CDR2 YYDKDF (reference sequence). The CDR3 loop reads CATRDSGYTEAFF. As DNA, the CDR3 is TGTGCCACCAGGGACAGTGGGTACACTGAAGCTTTCTTT.

This clone was observed a single time. V usage is TRBV28 and J usage is TRBJ1-2; tentatively, D is TRBD1 (5 bases). The germline CDR1 and CDR2 sequences are MDHEN and SYDVKM. This CDR3 has 15 amino acids. V was pared by 4 bases and J by 4 bases, with 16 bases between. CDR3 loop: CASSSPGRGVYGYTF. The CDR3, as DNA: TGTGCCAGCAGTTCTCCCGGGCGGGGGGTCTATGGCTACACCTTC.